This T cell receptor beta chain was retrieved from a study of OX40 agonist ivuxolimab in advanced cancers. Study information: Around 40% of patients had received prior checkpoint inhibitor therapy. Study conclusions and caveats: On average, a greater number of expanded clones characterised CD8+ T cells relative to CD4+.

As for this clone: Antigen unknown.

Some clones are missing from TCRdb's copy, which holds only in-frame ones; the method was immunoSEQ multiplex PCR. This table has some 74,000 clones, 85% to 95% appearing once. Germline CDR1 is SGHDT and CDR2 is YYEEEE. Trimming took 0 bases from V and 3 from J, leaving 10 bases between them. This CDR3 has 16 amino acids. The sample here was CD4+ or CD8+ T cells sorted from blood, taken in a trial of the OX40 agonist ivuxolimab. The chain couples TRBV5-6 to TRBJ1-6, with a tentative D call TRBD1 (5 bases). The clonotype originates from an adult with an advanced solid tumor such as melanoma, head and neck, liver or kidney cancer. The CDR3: CASSLASGGYNSPLHF. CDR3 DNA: TGTGCCAGCAGCTTGGCCTCGGGGGGCTATAATTCACCCCTCCACTTT.